A single sample is the source of the 2 T cell receptor beta chains below, sequenced in a study of cytomegalovirus exposure and HLA in healthy donors. Sequenced by immunoSEQ multiplex PCR; TCRdb stores in-frame clones only, minus some. The repertoire consists of over 45,000 clones, with about nine tenths occurring once and the leading ten covering about 6.7%. The source material was PBMCs. These receptors were taken from a young woman in good health and CMV-seronegative.

J is TRBJ2-7 and V is TRBV5-4; 9 bases fit TRBD2. The CDR3 contains 13 residues. J was trimmed by 7 bases and V by 10 bases; bases with no gene match: 12. The V gene's germline CDR1 is SGHNT and CDR2 YYREEE (reference sequence). This CDR3 reads CAYGASGTREQYF. Here the CDR3 DNA reads TGTGCCTACGGGGCTAGCGGGACTCGAGAGCAGTACTTC.

The J gene is TRBJ2-2, the V gene TRBV5-6; no clear D gene. CDR3 length: 15 residues. Germline lookup yields CDR1 SGHDT and CDR2 YYEEEE. V was trimmed by 0 bases and J by 2 bases, leaving 8 bases between them. The CDR3 region is CASSLDYTNTGELFF. CDR3 nucleotide sequence: TGTGCCAGCAGCTTGGACTATACCAACACCGGGGAGCTGTTTTTT.